The T cell receptor beta chain described here comes from a study of T cells in Graves' hyperthyroidism and ophthalmopathy (dated by TCRdb to the late 2010s). Regarding the study in general: Peripheral blood was collected at initial diagnosis, before any treatment. To identify TCR V-J signatures that set the groups apart, the researchers used a discovery cohort of 90 to 100 patients, made up of some 41 with Graves' ophthalmopathy and about 60 with stable Graves' hyperthyroidism. Prospective prediction of ophthalmopathy was tested in an independent validation cohort consisting of some 19 hyperthyroidism patients and 15 or so patients who later progressed to ophthalmopathy. The 100 or so discovery patients were randomly split 7:3 into training and test sets. In more than 5 Graves' hyperthyroidism patients, the study also compared T-cell repertoires from thyroid tissue with T-cell repertoires from blood. Following sampling, methimazole starting at 30 mg daily was given to hyperthyroidism patients, and high-dose intravenous methylprednisolone was given to ophthalmopathy patients. The paper reports TCR Vbeta CDR3 sequencing of some 140 peripheral blood samples: 40 to 45 ophthalmopathy, fewer than 80 hyperthyroidism and around 17 progressor patients. Broad study findings and their caveats: In validation, the model predicted progression to ophthalmopathy a median of about 6 months before onset, with about 64% sensitivity and almost 75% specificity. Sample size was not statistically predetermined, and investigators were not blinded to group allocation. Most expanded thyroid clonotypes (frequency above 0.001) were also detected in blood, a finding suggesting that blood repertoires may reflect thyroid immune responses. A model built on a 13 V-J signature distinguished ophthalmopathy from stable hyperthyroidism, reaching about 88% sensitivity and approximately 83% specificity in cross-validation and 80%/75% in testing.

A few counts support this clonotype. This clone's antigen is unknown. No per-base quality is available; no much larger clone lies one base away. The TCR beta CDR3 regions were amplified from RNA transcripts. For the first round of RT-PCR on the TCR CDR3, the HTBI primer set was used together with the Qiagen OneStep RT-PCR kit. A second multiplex PCR round built the libraries, followed by size selection and purification. Paired-end sequencing of the libraries was performed with 100 bp reads on an Illumina HiSeq2000. As for the original processing: Raw data were processed with SOAPnuke, discarding reads with adapters, uncalled bases, mean Phred below 15, or no exact constant-primer or identifier match. COPE v1.2.5 was used to merge the high-quality paired reads, and each unique nucleotide sequence was defined as a clonotype. MiTCR v1.1 was used to align the clonotypes against IMGT TRBV, TRBD and TRBJ reference segments. The analysis was restricted to V-J combinations with a frequency above 0.0001, which together covered 99% to 99.2% of the repertoires. A TCS score was defined as the ratio of F50 (clonal expansion) to E x V (chaos), with BLOSUM62-based TCRdist applied between CDR3 peptides within each V-J. Welch's t-statistics and random forest reduced 500 to 550 V-J features to 10 to 15, which were used in a naive Bayes classifier (R e1071). TCRdb reran the public reads through fastp at Q25 and MiXCR, keeping productive beta chains. Rows are unified per CDR3 protein, each entry keeping the most common DNA and genes. These V and J calls rely on TCRdb rather than the paper's analysis. Present in this sample are fewer than 450,000 distinct CDR3 sequences, 15% to 20% of which were seen just once. In total, the top ten clones hold around 40% of the sample.

Ophthalmopathy patients had moderately to severely active disease, Clinical Activity Score of at least 3, NOSPECS grade of at least 4, and duration under 3 months. Exclusion was applied to patients with uncontrolled infections, other autoimmune diseases, pregnancy or lactation. Diagnoses relied on clinical symptoms, serum thyroxine and TRAb, thyroid ultrasound and orbital computed tomography. PBMCs were isolated from 7.5 to 10 ml of fresh peripheral blood by Ficoll-Paque density gradient centrifugation. Trizol reagent was used to extract total RNA, and RNA quality was then checked on an Agilent 2100 Bioanalyzer. Source material: blood. The sequence derives from a man aged 18 to 29 with Graves' ophthalmopathy.

The DNA is as follows: TGCAGTGCTAGAGTTAACAGGGTCGATCAGCCCCAGCATTTT. It translates as CSARVNRVDQPQHF. The chain employs TRBV20-1 and TRBJ1-5; the D gene is possibly TRBD1, with 6 bases matching. The CDR1 and CDR2 encoded by the germline V gene (reference sequence) are DFQATT and SNEGSKA. Inclusive of the bounding cysteine and phenylalanine, the CDR3 is 14 residues long. The retained sequence is limited to the CDR3, 42 bases, with the frame set at the first base. Trimming takes 1 base from V and 5 bases from J, and the germline ends sit 12 bases apart.